The present T cell receptor beta chain was sequenced within a study of T cells after yellow fever vaccination. Overall study findings and caveats: The appearance of a small share of clonotypes in both CD4 and CD8 compartments was observed. Post-booster reappearance was seen for most primary-vaccination clones (around 96% CD4, around 89% CD8). Weaker, the secondary response peaked sooner, at day 5 versus 15.

Universal primer sites and UMIs were introduced during 5'RACE template-switching synthesis of TCR cDNA. TCRdb independently ran MiXCR on the 5' RACE reads; one entry per CDR3 protein. The table has roughly 99,000 distinct CDR3 sequences, 5.8% seen once. The germline V and J ends were trimmed by 0 bases and 3 bases, with 9 bases remaining between them. Germline V gene sequence: CDR1 SGHTA, CDR2 FQGNSA. This CDR3 region has 16 residues. This clonotype was seen a few times. No antigen is known for it. The sample here was CD8+ T cells sorted from PBMCs, taken 10 days after the yellow fever booster vaccination. The chain joins TRBV7-2 to TRBJ1-6; no reliable D call. The origin of this receptor is a man younger than 35 who received the YFV17D yellow fever vaccine. The CDR3 loop reads CASSLAGPIYNSPLHF. CDR3 nucleotides: TGTGCCAGCAGCTTAGCAGGACCGATCTATAATTCACCCCTCCACTTT.